This TCR beta chain was found in a study of T-cell memory formation after mild COVID-19. CDR1 SQVTM and CDR2 ANQGSEA come from the germline V gene. The CDR3 is made up of 15 amino acids. V trimming: 2 bases; J trimming: 1 base; junction bases outside the gene matches: 5. A single record per CDR3 protein comes from TCRdb applying MiXCR to the 5' RACE reads. The sample comprises about 390,000 distinct CDR3 sequences, 16% of which are singletons, and 20% to 25% rests with the top ten. The study, taken as a whole, reports: Clones that shrank (day 15 to 85) were balanced CD4/CD8, whereas later expanders leaned CD4+.

This clonotype came up a few times. The antigen is not known. This clonotype was sampled from a man aged 18 to 30 who had mild COVID-19 (a few samples of this study predate the infection). Cell type and time point are not known. The specimen was PBMCs or a T cell subset sorted from them (not recorded which). This chain connects TRBV29-1 to TRBJ1-1; TRBD1 matches 9 bases. The DNA for the CDR3 is TGCAGCGTTGAACGGTGGGGACAGGGGAACACTGAAGCTTTCTTT. Its translation is CSVERWGQGNTEAFF.